The 30 T cell receptor beta chains reported below all come from one sample, sequenced in a study of STAT5B mutations in CD4+ large granular lymphocyte leukemia. Clones were sequenced by immunoSEQ multiplex PCR, and TCRdb holds only the in-frame ones, with some missing. Here the sample spans around 31,000 clones, less than 75% being singletons. Input material: CD4+ T cells from blood buffy coats. The receptors were gathered from a human donor in good health.

The chain employs TRBV10-1 and TRBJ2-1; D is perhaps TRBD2 (6 bases). CDR1 WNHNN and CDR2 SYGVQD come from the germline V gene (reference sequence). Trimming shortened V by 4 bases and J by 4 bases, and 11 bases separated the two germline ends. This CDR3 is built from 14 residues. DNA for the CDR3: TGCGCCAGCAGTGGCGGGGCGCCGTACAATGAGCAGTTCTTC. It translates to CASSGGAPYNEQFF.

This chain links TRBV7-2 with TRBJ1-5, with D possibly being TRBD1 (5 bases). Between the trimmed V and J ends, which lost 3 bases and 9 bases, there was a span of 15 bases. This CDR3 region has 14 residues. Germline CDR1 SGHTA, CDR2 FQGNSA. In DNA form, the CDR3 reads TGTGCCAGCAGCTTGGGGACCGAGAAAGCGCCCCAGCATTTT. Its protein is CASSLGTEKAPQHF.

The chain carries TRBV4-3 and TRBJ2-1; TRBD1 might be the D (7 bases). V was cut by 6 bases and J by 5 bases, with 11 bases left in between. The CDR3 covers 13 residues. Germline V gene data show CDR1 as LGHNA and CDR2 as YSLEER. CDR3 coding DNA: TGCGCCAGCAGGCGGGACAGCCACAATGAGCAGTTCTTC. Its translation: CASRRDSHNEQFF.

The CDR3 DNA reads as TGTGCCAGCAGCTCCAAAGGAGGGAGGGGCACTGAAGCTTTCTTT. It codes for CASSSKGGRGTEAFF. The chain joins TRBV7-9 to TRBJ1-1; maybe TRBD1 (5 bases). This CDR3 spans 15 amino acids. With 4 bases removed from V and 4 bases from J, the gap between germline ends came to 16 bases. Germline V gene sequence: CDR1 SEHNR, CDR2 FQNEAQ (reference sequence).

V and J are TRBV6-1 and TRBJ2-1; 9 bases are shared with TRBD2. Germline lookup yields CDR1 MNHNS and CDR2 SASEGT. V shed 4 bases, J shed 4 bases, and the junction held 5 bases outside the gene matches. The CDR3 totals 15 residues. The CDR3 region has the DNA TGTGCCAGCAGTGTCGTAGCGGGGGCTTACAATGAGCAGTTCTTC. The encoded protein is CASSVVAGAYNEQFF.

The chain recombines TRBV7-2 with TRBJ1-6; D perhaps matches TRBD1 (6 bases). Germline loops: CDR1 SGHTA, CDR2 FQGNSA. The CDR3 runs to 15 residues. V was shortened by 4 bases and J by 9 bases, with 16 bases between the two germline ends. Here the CDR3 reads CASSSRWQGSSPLHF. In DNA, the CDR3 is TGTGCCAGCAGCTCTAGGTGGCAGGGGAGTTCACCCCTCCACTTT. The variable domain in full, completed from reference TRBV7-2 and TRBJ1-6, reads GAGVSQSPSNKVTEKGKDVELRCDPISGHTALYWYRQSLGQGLEFLIYFQGNSAPDKSGLPSDRFSAERTGGSVSTLTIQRTQQEDSAVYLCASSSRWQGSSPLHFGNGTRLTVT.

The chain recombines TRBV6-5 with TRBJ1-2, with D possibly matching TRBD1 (6 bases). V gave up 6 bases and J gave up 5 bases, with 16 bases separating them. The CDR3 sequence is 14 residues long. Germline values: CDR1 MNHEY, CDR2 SVGAGI. The CDR3 DNA sequence: TGTGCCAGCAGCTCACAGGGCCGGGGGTATGGCTACACCTTC. It translates to CASSSQGRGYGYTF.

CDR3 in amino acids: CASSLTGQGSHGNIQYF. In nucleotides, the CDR3 is TGTGCCAGTAGTTTAACGGGACAGGGAAGCCACGGAAACATTCAGTACTTC. The chain links TRBV19 to TRBJ2-4, with 9 positions matching TRBD1. CDR3 length: 17 amino acids. V lost 5 bases, J lost 6 bases, and 14 bases stayed unmatched. Germline V gene data show CDR1 as LNHDA and CDR2 as SQIVND (reference sequence).

The chain joins TRBV7-2 to TRBJ2-5, with D unresolved. CDR1 SGHTA and CDR2 FQGNSA come from the germline V gene. The CDR3 is 12 amino acids. The V and J ends lost 1 base and 9 bases respectively, with 9 bases between them. CDR3 sequence reads: CASSLGVLPQYF. CDR3 in DNA: TGTGCCAGCAGCTTAGGGGTGCTGCCCCAGTACTTC.

This clone was picked up a small number of times. V gene TRBV2 combines with J gene TRBJ2-1; 15 bases align to TRBD2. Germline CDR1 reads SNHLY; CDR2 reads FYNNEI. J was trimmed by 6 bases and V by 3 bases; bases with no gene match: 0. This CDR3 is 15 amino acids long. In DNA form, the CDR3 reads TGTGCCAGCAGTGAGGGACTAGCGGGGGGCAATGAGCAGTTCTTC. Translation: CASSEGLAGGNEQFF. Filled out from reference TRBV2 and TRBJ2-1, the complete variable domain reads EPEVTQTPSHQVTQMGQEVILRCVPISNHLYFYWYRQILGQKVEFLVSFYNNEISEKSEIFDDQFSVERPDGSNFTLKIRSTKLEDSAMYFCASSEGLAGGNEQFFGPGTRLTVL.

The V gene is TRBV10-1, the J gene TRBJ1-5, with D possibly TRBD1 on 5 matching bases. The CDR3 runs to 14 residues. Germline V gene data show CDR1 as WNHNN and CDR2 as SYGVQD (reference sequence). V shed 4 bases and J shed 11 bases, with 18 bases lying between them. The CDR3 sequence: CASSGGGPLITQHF. As DNA, the CDR3 is TGCGCCAGCAGTGGGGGGGGACCCCTGATAACCCAGCATTTT.

This clone was counted between two and nine times. The chain links TRBV30 to TRBJ2-2, with D perhaps given as TRBD1 or TRBD2 (5 bases each). CDR1 and CDR2 from the germline V gene are GTSNPN and SVGIG (reference sequence). V was trimmed by 2 bases and J by 7 bases, leaving 17 bases between them. The CDR3 extends over 15 amino acids. CDR3 loop: CAWSLQGKGVGELFF. DNA of the CDR3: TGTGCCTGGAGTCTTCAGGGAAAGGGAGTCGGGGAGCTGTTTTTT.

The genes are TRBV11-1 and TRBJ2-7; a possible D gene is TRBD2 (5 bases). The V end was cut by 1 base, the J end by 9 bases, with 7 bases between. From germline, CDR1 is SGHAT and CDR2 FQDESV (reference sequence). This CDR3 has 11 amino acids. The CDR3 DNA reads TGTGCCAGCAGCTTAGAGGCGGGGCAGTACTTC. Protein product: CASSLEAGQYF.

This chain's CDR3 is CSAKVQGFEFF. In nucleotides, the CDR3 is TGCAGTGCTAAGGTGCAGGGATTCGAGTTCTTC. The chain joins TRBV20-1 to TRBJ2-1; possibly TRBD1 for D (5 bases). There are 11 residues in the CDR3. Germline values: CDR1 DFQATT, CDR2 SNEGSKA (reference sequence). The V end was cut by 4 bases, the J end by 14 bases, with 15 bases between.

The genes are TRBV7-9 and TRBJ1-2; 8 bases line up with TRBD1. Trimming at V came to 6 bases and at J to 7 bases, leaving 7 bases not matched to a gene. CDR1 and CDR2 from the germline V gene are SEHNR and FQNEAQ (reference sequence). The CDR3 runs to 13 residues. The DNA for the CDR3 is TGTGCCAGCAGTCTAGACAGGGGAGGTGGCTACACCTTC. Its translation is CASSLDRGGGYTF.

In DNA form, the CDR3 reads TGTGCCAGCAGCGATAGGGTCTTTGCCACAGATACGCAGTATTTT. Translation gives CASSDRVFATDTQYF. This chain uses TRBV13 with TRBJ2-3, with D unresolved. Germline values: CDR1 PRHDT, CDR2 FYEKMQ (reference sequence). The CDR3 sequence is 15 residues long. The V gene lost 5 bases and the J gene lost 2 bases, with 14 bases spanning the gap.

The chain couples TRBV7-9 to TRBJ2-3, with TRBD1 identical over 10 bases. CDR1 SEHNR and CDR2 FQNEAQ come from the germline V gene (reference sequence). This CDR3 has 15 amino acids. The V segment lost 5 bases and the J segment 1 base; nucleotides outside the gene matches: 3. This CDR3 reads CASSPTGGGTDTQYF. The CDR3, as DNA: TGTGCCAGCAGCCCGACAGGGGGCGGCACAGATACGCAGTATTTT.

The V call is TRBV7-2, the J call TRBJ2-7; TRBD1 matches 9 bases. Germline CDR1 and CDR2: SGHTA and FQGNSA. The CDR3 runs 15 residues. Losses at the gene ends were 5 bases for V and 3 bases for J; bases not matched to a gene: 8. The CDR3 loop is CASSPRGQGLYEQYF. The CDR3 DNA is TGTGCCAGCAGCCCCAGGGGACAGGGTCTCTACGAGCAGTACTTC.

The chain couples TRBV10-3 to TRBJ2-7; TRBD1 matches 9 bases. CDR1 and CDR2 (germline): ENHRY, SYGVKD. This CDR3 contains 14 residues. The V and J ends lost 10 bases and 3 bases, in that order; junction bases with no gene match: 10. The CDR3 spells CATGVGTGSYEQYF. Here the CDR3 DNA reads TGTGCCACCGGTGTAGGGACAGGGAGCTACGAGCAGTACTTC.

The sample holds a few counts of this clone. The chain couples TRBV4-3 to TRBJ1-4, with D uncertain. The CDR3 spans 14 residues. V was shortened by 1 base and J by 7 bases, with 10 bases between the two germline ends. Germline V lookup: CDR1 LGHNA, CDR2 YSLEER. CDR3 protein: CASSQVGSFEKLFF. The CDR3 DNA reads TGCGCCAGCAGCCAAGTGGGGAGTTTTGAAAAACTGTTTTTT.

This clone has only one observation. The chain recombines TRBV5-6 with TRBJ2-1; possibly TRBD2 for D (7 bases). Looked up from germline, CDR1 is SGHDT and CDR2 is YYEEEE. The CDR3 sequence is 16 residues long. V was clipped by 0 bases and J by 8 bases, with 18 bases between them. Here the CDR3 reads CASSLAWGGPLDEQFF. CDR3 bases: TGTGCCAGCAGCTTGGCGTGGGGGGGGCCCTTGGATGAGCAGTTCTTC.

The chain recombines TRBV2 with TRBJ2-1; D is ambiguous. This CDR3 contains 12 residues. Germline V CDR1 and CDR2: SNHLY, FYNNEI. V lost 2 bases, J lost 7 bases, and 6 bases lay in between. The CDR3 DNA is TGTGCCAGCAGTGAAACCGGGAATGAGCAGTTCTTC. Translated, it gives CASSETGNEQFF.

The chain has TRBV5-1 and TRBJ2-1; D may be TRBD2 (6 bases). V was cut by 4 bases and J by 4 bases, with 12 bases left in between. CDR1 SGHRS and CDR2 YFSETQ come from the germline V gene. This CDR3 has 14 amino acids. CDR3 DNA: TGCGCCAGCAGCCCGGGACTCCAATACAATGAGCAGTTCTTC. This encodes CASSPGLQYNEQFF. Supplemented by reference TRBV5-1 and TRBJ2-1, the full variable domain reads KAGVTQTPRYLIKTRGQQVTLSCSPISGHRSVSWYQQTPGQGLQFLFEYFSETQRNKGNFPGRFSGRQFSNSRSEMNVSTLELGDSALYLCASSPGLQYNEQFFGPGTRLTVL.

The V call is TRBV30, the J call TRBJ2-7; D might be TRBD1 or TRBD2, each matching 6 bases. V lost 0 bases and J lost 6, with 12 bases in between. The CDR3 consists of 13 residues. From germline, CDR1 is GTSNPN and CDR2 SVGIG (reference sequence). The CDR3 DNA reads as TGTGCCTGGAGTGTAAGGGGGGTGGGCGAGCAGTACTTC. This codes for CAWSVRGVGEQYF.

This sequence joins TRBV29-1 and TRBJ2-5; D call uncertain. CDR1 is SQVTM and CDR2 is ANQGSEA in the germline V gene. The V end was cut by 4 bases, the J end by 1 base, with 7 bases between. CDR3 length: 12 amino acids. The CDR3 DNA is TGCAGCGTTGCCTACAGCCAAGAGACCCAGTACTTC. Translated: CSVAYSQETQYF.

This rearrangement joins TRBV7-9 to TRBJ2-7; D perhaps matches TRBD1 (6 bases). The V end lost 6 bases, the J end lost 0 bases, and 12 bases lay between the germline ends. Germline V gene data show CDR1 as SEHNR and CDR2 as FQNEAQ (reference sequence). The CDR3 loop spans 14 amino acids. The CDR3 nucleotides read TGTGCCAGCAGGACTGGACAGAGCTCCTACGAGCAGTACTTC. Translating it yields CASRTGQSSYEQYF.

The CDR3, as DNA: TGCGCCAGCAGCCAAGTCACATCTAACTATGGCTACACCTTC. Protein: CASSQVTSNYGYTF. The genes are TRBV4-3 and TRBJ1-2; D ambiguous. Germline V gene sequence: CDR1 LGHNA, CDR2 YSLEER. CDR3 length equals 14 residues. Deletions cut 1 base from V and 0 bases from J, with 6 bases between.

This chain joins TRBV7-2 and TRBJ1-1; D is uncertain. This CDR3 is built from 11 residues. Trimming removed 5 bases at V and 6 bases at J, with 7 bases between. CDR1 SGHTA and CDR2 FQGNSA come from the germline V gene. This CDR3 is CASSHLAEAFF. CDR3 nucleotide sequence: TGTGCCAGCAGCCACTTGGCTGAAGCTTTCTTT.

This clone occurred a few times. The chain joins TRBV19 to TRBJ1-6; 10 bases are shared with TRBD1. Germline V CDR1 and CDR2: LNHDA, SQIVND (reference sequence). The CDR3 runs to 14 residues. Trimming took 6 bases from V and 11 from J; bases not matched to a gene: 7. The CDR3 region has the DNA TGTGCCAGTAGCACGACAGGGGGCAACCCACCCCTCCACTTT. This gives the protein CASSTTGGNPPLHF.

CDR3 residues: CASSAGRGDRGDTQYF. The CDR3 region has the DNA TGTGCCAGCAGCGCGGGTAGGGGGGATCGGGGAGATACGCAGTATTTT. The chain joins TRBV7-6 to TRBJ2-3; possibly TRBD1 or TRBD2 for D (6 bases each). Per the germline V gene, CDR1 is SGHVS and CDR2 is FNYEAQ. This CDR3 has 16 amino acids. V shed 5 bases and J shed 5 bases, with 20 bases lying between them.